These 17 T cell receptor beta chains share one sample of origin, sequenced in a study of blood T cell repertoires in COVID-19. Sequencing used immunoSEQ multiplex PCR; TCRdb keeps in-frame clones, though not all of them. The table lists 110,000 to 150,000 clones, approximately 82% of them singletons. The sample consisted of peripheral blood. These TCRs come from a man aged 55 to 70 with active or convalescent COVID-19.

The rearrangement joins TRBV5-6 to TRBJ1-2; 9 positions match TRBD1. The CDR3 has 15 residues. The ends lost 4 bases at V and 8 bases at J; junction bases unmatched: 12. Germline CDR1 reads SGHDT; CDR2 reads YYEEEE. The CDR3 DNA follows: TGTGCCAGCAGCGACGGGGACAGGGAGGGTGACGGCTACACCTTC. The encoded protein is CASSDGDREGDGYTF.

The table lists this clone with a few counts. This chain links TRBV30 with TRBJ1-5; D is uncertain. V lost 2 bases, J lost 9 bases, and 11 bases lay in between. The CDR3 consists of 12 residues. Germline assignment: CDR1 GTSNPN and CDR2 SVGIG (reference sequence). The CDR3 loop is CAWSYLDRPQHF. In nucleotides, the CDR3 is TGTGCCTGGAGTTACCTAGACCGGCCCCAGCATTTT.

The chain uses TRBV25-1 and TRBJ1-1, with D possibly being TRBD1 (5 bases). The germline V gene encodes CDR1 MGHDK and CDR2 SYGVNS. Between the trimmed V and J ends, which lost 6 bases and 1 base, there was a span of 6 bases. The CDR3 has 12 residues. The CDR3 DNA sequence: TGTGCCAGCAGCAGGGAGAACACTGAAGCTTTCTTT. Translating gives CASSRENTEAFF.

The chain carries TRBV6-1 and TRBJ2-1; D unresolved. The ends were cut back, 2 bases at V and 7 bases at J, with 15 bases in the middle. The germline V gene encodes CDR1 MNHNS and CDR2 SASEGT. CDR3 length equals 15 residues. CDR3 coding DNA: TGTGCCAGCAGTGAATCAGGAACTCCCTCGAATGAGCAGTTCTTC. Protein: CASSESGTPSNEQFF.

This rearrangement joins TRBV5-6 to TRBJ1-1; a weak D match, TRBD1 (6 bases). Trimming cost V 2 bases and J 6 bases, with 14 bases left between them. Germline V gene lookup returns CDR1 SGHDT and CDR2 YYEEEE. The CDR3 has 14 amino acids. The DNA for the CDR3 is TGTGCCAGCAGCTTTGGTGGCAGGGGCGCTGAAGCTTTCTTT. Translated, it gives CASSFGGRGAEAFF.

The V call is TRBV5-6, the J call TRBJ2-5; 8 nucleotides agree with TRBD2. V dropped 2 bases and J dropped 4; count of bases not matched to a gene: 7. Germline V lookup: CDR1 SGHDT, CDR2 YYEEEE. This CDR3 region has 15 residues. CDR3 sequence reads: CASSFERGGVETQYF. The CDR3 DNA sequence: TGTGCCAGCAGCTTTGAACGGGGGGGCGTAGAGACCCAGTACTTC.

This chain uses TRBV10-3 with TRBJ2-7; a possible D gene is TRBD2 (6 bases). V was trimmed by 8 bases and J by 3 bases, leaving 11 bases between them. This CDR3 has 12 amino acids. Germline lookup yields CDR1 ENHRY and CDR2 SYGVKD. CDR3 DNA sequence: TGTGCCATCGATAGGGGAGGCTACGAGCAGTACTTC. Its protein is CAIDRGGYEQYF.

The rearrangement joins TRBV10-1 to TRBJ2-3, with 7 bases lining up with TRBD2. This CDR3 is 13 amino acids long. Trimming took 2 bases from V and 6 from J; bases not matched to a gene: 2. Germline CDR1 WNHNN, CDR2 SYGVQD (reference sequence). The CDR3 sequence: CASSEGLEDTQYF. In DNA form, the CDR3 reads TGCGCCAGCAGTGAGGGACTAGAGGATACGCAGTATTTT.

CDR3 in DNA: TGTGCCAGCAGCTTAGCCGGGACAGGGGTTGATTCACCCCTCCACTTT. It specifies CASSLAGTGVDSPLHF. This chain uses TRBV7-6 with TRBJ1-6; 10 bases match TRBD1. Losses at the gene ends were 0 bases for V and 8 bases for J; bases not matched to a gene: 4. Germline V gives CDR1 SGHVS, CDR2 FNYEAQ. The length of the CDR3 is 16 residues.

This rearrangement joins TRBV6-5 to TRBJ1-1; 8 nucleotides align to TRBD1. Trimming removed 3 bases from V and 5 bases from J; junction bases left unmatched: 11. The germline gives CDR1 MNHEY, CDR2 SVGAGI. The CDR3 extends over 16 amino acids. CDR3 region: CASSYVGRGQDTEAFF. The CDR3 region has the DNA TGTGCCAGCAGTTATGTGGGCAGGGGGCAAGATACTGAAGCTTTCTTT.

Only a few counts were recorded for this clone. The chain uses TRBV10-3 and TRBJ1-4; D might be TRBD1 (6 bases). The CDR3 covers 14 residues. Trimming shortened V by 10 bases and J by 0 bases, and 12 bases separated the two germline ends. Germline V lookup: CDR1 ENHRY, CDR2 SYGVKD. The CDR3 sequence is CATRQAATNEKLFF. CDR3 sequence (DNA): TGTGCCACCAGACAGGCGGCAACTAATGAAAAACTGTTTTTT.

V is TRBV9 and J is TRBJ1-6; a possible D gene is TRBD1 (5 bases). The V and J ends lost 0 bases and 4 bases respectively, with 11 bases between them. CDR3 length: 16 amino acids. Germline-derived CDR1 and CDR2 are SGDLS and YYNGEE. The CDR3 reads CASSVGNRGYNSPLHF. CDR3 in DNA: TGTGCCAGCAGCGTAGGAAATAGGGGATATAATTCACCCCTCCACTTT.

Comments on this clone: At one end the junction does not follow the germline gene, possibly because of a read error. This chain links TRBV27 with TRBJ1-1; no reliable D call. The CDR3 loop spans 13 amino acids. CDR1 is MNHEY and CDR2 is SMNVEV in the germline V gene (reference sequence). The CDR3 nucleotides read TGTGCCAGCAGCTTATCCGGGTCGACTGAAGCTTTCTTT. Residues: CASSLSGSTEAFF.

This chain links TRBV6-5 with TRBJ2-7; 7 positions match TRBD1. CDR1 MNHEY and CDR2 SVGAGI come from the germline V gene. The CDR3 runs 14 residues. Losses at the gene ends were 6 bases for V and 4 bases for J; bases not matched to a gene: 9. CDR3 residues: CASSLGAGGYEQYF. The CDR3 nucleotides read TGTGCCAGCAGCCTCGGGGCAGGGGGTTACGAGCAGTACTTC.

The V call is TRBV11-2, the J call TRBJ1-6; D not certain. The CDR3 spans 12 residues. Trimming pared 3 bases from V and 9 bases from J, leaving 6 bases between. CDR1 and CDR2 (germline): SGHAT, FQNNGV. DNA of the CDR3: TGTGCCAGCAGCTTGCAGTGTTCACCCCTCCACTTT. It specifies CASSLQCSPLHF.

The chain couples TRBV28 to TRBJ2-7; D ambiguous. The CDR3 extends over 13 amino acids. The ends were cut back, 3 bases at V and 7 bases at J, with 13 bases in the middle. CDR1 MDHEN and CDR2 SYDVKM come from the germline V gene. Here the CDR3 DNA reads TGTGCCAGCAGTTTCAGATGGTCCGGGGAGCAGTACGTC. Its protein product is CASSFRWSGEQYV.

The rearrangement links TRBV19 to TRBJ2-1, with D possibly being TRBD2 (6 bases). CDR3 length: 15 amino acids. V gave up 5 bases and J gave up 3 bases, with 14 bases separating them. Germline CDR1 LNHDA, CDR2 SQIVND (reference sequence). CDR3 region: CASSEGLPVYNEQFF. In DNA, the CDR3 is TGTGCCAGTAGTGAGGGACTTCCAGTCTACAATGAGCAGTTCTTC.